The source of this TCR beta chain is a study of response to subunit inactivated influenza vaccine. MiXCR, applied by TCRdb to the RT-PCR reads, yields one record per CDR3 protein. The sample holds 550,000 to 800,000 distinct CDR3 sequences, 15% to 17% seen once. This CDR3 comprises 15 residues. CDR1 and CDR2 (germline): KGHSH, LQKENI. V lost 0 bases to trimming and J lost 1 base, with 9 bases between them. The chain employs TRBV18 and TRBJ1-1, with D tentatively TRBD1 (5 bases). The source was PBMCs from blood, collected roughly 12 days after vaccination. The source of this sequence is a man aged 50 to 59 who received an inactivated influenza vaccine. This chain's CDR3 is CASSPPSGGNTEAFF. The CDR3 DNA reads as TGTGCCAGCTCACCACCGTCGGGGGGGAACACTGAAGCTTTCTTT.